This TCR beta chain was found in a study of blood T cell repertoires in COVID-19. As for the study in general: Material from acute and convalescent COVID-19 was sourced from the United States, Italy and Spain. The cDNA or gDNA used as material had been derived from T cells, B-cell-depleted T cells, or PBMCs.

In the original analysis: Nucleated cell number was recorded as an estimate derived from reference gene primer amplification. Produced via immunoSEQ multiplex PCR; TCRdb's table is partial and in-frame only. D and trimming were read from the DNA, whereas the V and J calls and clone size are those reported in that table. The sample shows about 210,000 clones, roughly 88% of them seen only once. With 1 base clipped from V and 4 bases from J, the junction kept 4 bases outside the gene matches. This CDR3 region has 15 residues. Germline CDR1 reads SGHAT; CDR2 reads FQNNGV. Sequenced input: peripheral blood. V and J are TRBV11-2 and TRBJ2-1; 7 bases match TRBD2. This TCR came from a man aged 40-50 years who had recovered from COVID-19. CDR3: CASSLVLAEYNEQFF. In DNA form, the CDR3 reads TGTGCCAGCAGCTTAGTCCTAGCGGAGTACAATGAGCAGTTCTTC.